A selection of T cell receptor beta chains follows, all from one sample in a study of T cell repertoires in cytomegalovirus infection. TCRdb itself ran the reads through MiXCR, one entry per CDR3 protein. Of around 550,000 distinct CDR3 sequences in the sample, roughly 29% were seen once. The sequenced sample was PBMCs. The receptor source for this set is a human donor in good health (CMV status not recorded). Some clones in this sample may be carry-over from other donors' samples. Both conserved end residues are part of each CDR3. The D gene is left open where the match is weak. The size entry is marked missing in some rows and otherwise reads once, few, many or a size class.

.	few	TRBJ2-1	TRBV10-2	CASSPGHGREQFF	TGCGCCAGCAGTCCGGGACACGGGAGGGAGCAGTTCTTC
TRBD1	few	TRBJ1-3	TRBV4-1	CASSPRGQGTVVGNTIYF	TGCGCCAGCAGCCCTCGGGGACAGGGAACCGTGGTCGGAAACACCATATATTTT
.	few	TRBJ1-4	TRBV11-2	CASAGARREKLFF	TGTGCCAGCGCGGGGGCGCGGCGTGAAAAACTGTTTTTT
TRBD1	.	TRBJ2-5	TRBV5-4	CASSVQGAKETQYF	TGTGCCAGCAGTGTGCAGGGGGCGAAGGAGACCCAGTACTTC
.	many	TRBJ1-2	TRBV7-2	CASSPEVDPYSGYTF	TGTGCCAGCAGCCCAGAGGTGGACCCATATTCCGGCTACACCTTC
TRBD2	many	TRBJ2-7	TRBV7-2	CASSTRLAGEARNEQYF	TGTGCCAGCAGCACCAGACTAGCGGGAGAGGCGAGGAACGAGCAGTACTTC
TRBD2	.	TRBJ2-7	TRBV7-3	CASSSSTSGTREQYF	TGTGCCAGCAGCTCCAGTACTAGCGGGACAAGGGAGCAGTACTTC
TRBD1	.	TRBJ1-6	TRBV20-1	CSARESPKDLGQGSPLHF	TGCAGTGCTAGAGAATCCCCCAAGGACCTAGGACAGGGGTCACCCCTCCACTTT
TRBD2	.	TRBJ2-1	TRBV7-6	CASSLDPLAGYNEQFF	TGTGCCAGCAGCTTAGATCCCCTAGCGGGCTACAATGAGCAGTTCTTC
TRBD2	.	TRBJ2-1	TRBV6-5	CASSHATGTSGRDIFDEQFF	TGTGCCAGCAGCCACGCGACCGGGACTAGCGGGAGAGATATTTTCGATGAGCAGTTCTTC
.	few	TRBJ2-2	TRBV6-2/TRBV6-3	CAIHRETGELFF	TGTGCCATTCATAGGGAAACCGGGGAGCTGTTTTTT
TRBD2	once	TRBJ2-5	TRBV7-2	CASSLVPSGQETQYF	TGTGCCAGCAGCTTAGTGCCTAGCGGACAAGAGACCCAGTACTTC
.	many	TRBJ1-5	TRBV27	CASSPQVGLGNQPQHF	TGTGCCAGCAGTCCCCAAGTTGGGTTGGGCAATCAGCCCCAGCATTTT
.	.	TRBJ2-5	TRBV27	CASSPVFWAETQYF	TGTGCCAGCAGTCCGGTATTTTGGGCAGAGACCCAGTACTTC
.	.	TRBJ2-1	TRBV2	CASSSTATASYNEQFF	TGTGCCAGCAGTAGTACAGCGACAGCTTCGTACAATGAGCAGTTCTTC
TRBD2	few	TRBJ2-5	TRBV11-3	CASSLGGTSGSEETQYF	TGTGCCAGCAGCTTAGGTGGGACTAGCGGGAGCGAGGAGACCCAGTACTTC
.	.	TRBJ1-1	TRBV6-2/TRBV6-3	CASSYRTGLTSLKNTEAFF	TGTGCCAGCAGTTACCGTACAGGGTTAACCTCTCTTAAGAACACTGAAGCTTTCTTT
.	.	TRBJ2-2	TRBV6-1	CASISGQNTGELFF	TGTGCCAGCATTTCGGGACAGAACACCGGGGAGCTGTTTTTT
.	.	TRBJ2-2	TRBV12-3/TRBV12-4	CASSFQGSGELFF	TGTGCCAGCAGTTTTCAGGGTTCCGGGGAGCTGTTTTTT
.	many	TRBJ1-5	TRBV7-2	CASSLAKGQPQHF	TGTGCCAGCAGCTTAGCGAAGGGTCAGCCCCAGCATTTT
.	.	TRBJ2-4	TRBV12-3/TRBV12-4	CASSYAQGPQNF	TGTGCCAGCAGTTACGCCCAGGGCCCTCAGAACTTC
TRBD2	few	TRBJ2-3	TRBV6-2/TRBV6-3	CASRHSGASTDTQYF	TGTGCCAGCAGACATAGCGGGGCTAGCACAGATACGCAGTATTTT
.	many	TRBJ2-3	TRBV6-1	CASSQTGQADTQYF	TGTGCCAGCAGTCAAACCGGCCAGGCAGATACGCAGTATTTT
TRBD1	.	TRBJ2-7	TRBV5-1	CASSLGTGWEQYF	TGCGCCAGCAGCTTGGGGACAGGGTGGGAGCAGTACTTC
.	.	TRBJ2-5	TRBV27	CASSYLNQETQYF	TGTGCCAGCAGTTATCTGAACCAAGAGACCCAGTACTTC
.	few	TRBJ1-5	TRBV28	CASSFGRQPQHF	TGTGCCAGCAGTTTTGGTCGACAGCCCCAGCATTTT
TRBD1	.	TRBJ1-5	TRBV10-3	CAISESTGGGRQPQHF	TGTGCCATCAGTGAGTCGACAGGGGGAGGACGGCAGCCCCAGCATTTT
.	many	TRBJ1-3	TRBV7-2	CASSLVGQGSGNTIYF	TGTGCCAGCAGCTTAGTCGGCCAGGGGTCTGGAAACACCATATATTTT
.	.	TRBJ2-3	TRBV6-6	CASRVGGGSTDTQYF	TGTGCCAGCAGGGTTGGAGGGGGAAGCACAGATACGCAGTATTTT
.	.	TRBJ1-2	TRBV5-6	CASSTSAGILYGYTF	TGTGCCAGCAGCACTTCGGCGGGGATTCTCTATGGCTACACCTTC
TRBD2	.	TRBJ2-3	TRBV15	CATSRAAPGGDSDTQYF	TGTGCCACCAGCAGAGCCGCCCCGGGGGGGGATTCAGATACGCAGTATTTT
.	.	TRBJ2-7	TRBV10-3	CATQYTGEQYF	TGTGCCACCCAATACACCGGCGAGCAGTACTTC
TRBD2	few	TRBJ2-1	TRBV10-3	CAISGPSGSSSYNEQFF	TGTGCCATCAGTGGGCCTAGCGGGAGTAGCTCCTACAATGAGCAGTTCTTC
TRBD1	.	TRBJ2-7	TRBV12-3/TRBV12-4	CANSDRDRSYEQYF	TGTGCCAACAGTGACCGGGACAGGTCCTACGAGCAGTACTTC
TRBD2	many	TRBJ2-7	TRBV12-3/TRBV12-4	CASSLAGTSGEQYF	TGTGCCAGCAGTTTAGCCGGGACTAGCGGCGAGCAGTACTTC
.	.	TRBJ1-3	TRBV12-3/TRBV12-4	CASATRGAPGNTIYF	TGTGCCAGCGCCACTCGAGGGGCGCCTGGAAACACCATATATTTT
.	.	TRBJ1-1	TRBV28	CASSSQGFMNTEAFF	TGTGCCAGCAGTTCTCAGGGATTCATGAACACTGAAGCTTTCTTT
.	many	TRBJ1-5	TRBV7-2	CASSSGSNQPQHF	TGTGCCAGCAGCTCCGGGAGCAATCAGCCCCAGCATTTT
.	few	TRBJ2-1	TRBV10-2	CASSEMGSSYNEQFF	TGCGCCAGCAGTGAGATGGGAAGCTCCTACAATGAGCAGTTCTTC